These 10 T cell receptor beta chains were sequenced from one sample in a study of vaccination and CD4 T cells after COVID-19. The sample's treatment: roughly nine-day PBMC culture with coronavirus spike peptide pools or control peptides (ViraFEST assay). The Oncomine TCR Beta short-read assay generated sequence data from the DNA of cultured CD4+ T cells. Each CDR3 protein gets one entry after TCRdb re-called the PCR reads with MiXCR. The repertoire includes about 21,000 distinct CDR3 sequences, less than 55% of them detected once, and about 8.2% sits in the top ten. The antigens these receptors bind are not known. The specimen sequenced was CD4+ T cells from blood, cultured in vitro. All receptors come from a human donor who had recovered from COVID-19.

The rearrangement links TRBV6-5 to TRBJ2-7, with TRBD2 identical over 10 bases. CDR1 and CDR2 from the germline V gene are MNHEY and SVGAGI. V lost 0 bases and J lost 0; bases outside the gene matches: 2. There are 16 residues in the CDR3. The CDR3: CASSYSASGGSYEQYF. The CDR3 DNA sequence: TGTGCCAGCAGTTACTCGGCTAGCGGGGGCTCCTACGAGCAGTACTTC.

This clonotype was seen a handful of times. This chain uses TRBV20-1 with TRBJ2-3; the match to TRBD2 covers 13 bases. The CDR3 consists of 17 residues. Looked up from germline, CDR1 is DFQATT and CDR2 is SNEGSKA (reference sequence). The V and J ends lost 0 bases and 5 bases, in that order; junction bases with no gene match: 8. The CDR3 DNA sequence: TGCAGTGCTAGAGAACTAGCGGGAGGGCCTCCTAGAGATACGCAGTATTTT. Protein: CSARELAGGPPRDTQYF.

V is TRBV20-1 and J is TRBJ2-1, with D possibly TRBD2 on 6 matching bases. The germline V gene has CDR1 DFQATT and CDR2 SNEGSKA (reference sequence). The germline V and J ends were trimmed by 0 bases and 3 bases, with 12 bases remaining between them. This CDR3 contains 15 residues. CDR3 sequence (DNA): TGCAGTGCTAGAGATTTTCCGGGAGACTACAATGAGCAGTTCTTC. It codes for CSARDFPGDYNEQFF.

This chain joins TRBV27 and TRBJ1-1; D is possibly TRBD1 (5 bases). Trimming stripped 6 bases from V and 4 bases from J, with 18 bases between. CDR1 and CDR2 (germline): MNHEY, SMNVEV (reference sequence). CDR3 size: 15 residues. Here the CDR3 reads CASSLTPGLGTEAFF. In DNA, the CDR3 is TGTGCCAGCAGCCTAACCCCGGGGCTGGGCACTGAAGCTTTCTTT.

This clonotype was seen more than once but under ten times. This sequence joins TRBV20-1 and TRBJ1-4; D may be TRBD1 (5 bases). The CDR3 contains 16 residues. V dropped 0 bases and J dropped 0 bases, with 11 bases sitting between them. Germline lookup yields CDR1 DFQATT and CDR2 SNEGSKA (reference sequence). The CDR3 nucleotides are TGCAGTGCTAGAGATCTGGACAAGCCAACTAATGAAAAACTGTTTTTT. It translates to CSARDLDKPTNEKLFF.

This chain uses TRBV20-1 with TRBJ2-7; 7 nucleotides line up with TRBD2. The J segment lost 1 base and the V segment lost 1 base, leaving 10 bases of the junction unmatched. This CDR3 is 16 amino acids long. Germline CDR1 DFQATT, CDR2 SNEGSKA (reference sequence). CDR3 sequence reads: CSARGRERSGSYEQYF. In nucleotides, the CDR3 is TGCAGTGCTAGAGGGCGGGAGAGGAGCGGGTCCTACGAGCAGTACTTC.

For the CDR3, the DNA is TGTGCCAGCAGCTTAGAACTGATCGGGGCTGGCTACACCTTC. Its protein product is CASSLELIGAGYTF. The chain employs TRBV11-2 and TRBJ1-2, with D perhaps TRBD1 (5 bases). Germline loops: CDR1 SGHAT, CDR2 FQNNGV. The V and J ends lost 0 bases and 7 bases respectively, with 12 bases between them. This CDR3 spans 14 amino acids.

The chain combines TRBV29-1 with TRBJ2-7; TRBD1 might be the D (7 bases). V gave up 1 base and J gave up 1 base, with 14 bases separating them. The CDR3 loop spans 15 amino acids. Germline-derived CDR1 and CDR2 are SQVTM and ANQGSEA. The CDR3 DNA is TGCAGCGTTGAAGGCGGGACAGCCCCGTCCTACGAGCAGTACTTC. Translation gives CSVEGGTAPSYEQYF.

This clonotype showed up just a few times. CDR3 protein: CASSYAGTGFSYTF. The DNA of the CDR3 is TGTGCCAGCAGTTACGCCGGGACAGGGTTTAGCTACACCTTC. The chain carries TRBV6-5 and TRBJ1-2, with 9 bases fitting TRBD1. Trimming took 2 bases from V and 9 from J; bases not matched to a gene: 7. The CDR3 has 14 amino acids. Germline-derived CDR1 and CDR2 are MNHEY and SVGAGI.

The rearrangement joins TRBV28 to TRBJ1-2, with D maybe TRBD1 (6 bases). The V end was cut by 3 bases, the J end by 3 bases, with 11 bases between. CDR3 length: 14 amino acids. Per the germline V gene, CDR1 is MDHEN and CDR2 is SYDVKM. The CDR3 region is CASSLGGGDYGYTF. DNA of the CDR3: TGTGCCAGCAGTTTGGGAGGGGGTGACTATGGCTACACCTTC.